The 28 T cell receptor beta chains below come from one sample, sequenced in a study of cytomegalovirus exposure and HLA in healthy donors. Primers: 60 Vbeta forward and 13 Jbeta reverse. Clones were read by immunoSEQ multiplex PCR, and TCRdb kept only the in-frame ones, dropping some. This sample has approximately 150,000 clones, with over 60% found just once. Sequencing was performed on PBMCs. The source of these receptors is a woman aged 30 to 39 in good health and CMV-seronegative.

The rearrangement uses TRBV10-1 and TRBJ1-5; 10 bases are a match to TRBD1. V shed 2 bases and J 1 base; nucleotides not matched to a gene: 14. Looked up from germline, CDR1 is WNHNN and CDR2 is SYGVQD (reference sequence). The CDR3 contains 20 residues. The CDR3 is CASSELDRGQERGSNQPQHF. As DNA, the CDR3 is TGCGCCAGCAGTGAGCTTGACAGGGGGCAAGAGAGGGGGAGCAATCAGCCCCAGCATTTT.

This chain joins TRBV29-1 and TRBJ2-1; D may be TRBD1 (6 bases). This CDR3 region has 12 residues. V was pared by 1 base and J by 8 bases, with 9 bases between. Germline loops: CDR1 SQVTM, CDR2 ANQGSEA. Here the CDR3 DNA reads TGCAGCGTTGAAGGCAGGGGACATGAGCAGTTCTTC. This encodes CSVEGRGHEQFF.

This clone was counted only a few times. The V call is TRBV18, the J call TRBJ1-2; a weak D match, TRBD1 (5 bases). CDR1 is KGHSH, CDR2 LQKENI, per germline. Between the trimmed V and J ends, which lost 5 bases and 8 bases, there was a span of 15 bases. There are 13 residues in the CDR3. Here the CDR3 reads CASSDRDLTGYTF. CDR3 nucleotide sequence: TGTGCCAGCTCAGACAGAGACCTCACGGGCTACACCTTC.

J is TRBJ2-7 and V is TRBV4-1; 9 positions match TRBD1. This CDR3 is built from 17 residues. Trimming at V came to 4 bases and at J to 4 bases, leaving 14 bases not matched to a gene. In germline, CDR1 is MGHRA, CDR2 YSYEKL. CDR3 in amino acids: CASSLVLSGTGLYEQYF. DNA for the CDR3: TGCGCCAGCAGCCTCGTGCTCTCCGGGACAGGGTTATACGAGCAGTACTTC.

CDR3 loop: CASSDNWALQPQHF. In DNA, the CDR3 is TGTGCCAGCAGTGACAACTGGGCGCTCCAGCCCCAGCATTTT. V usage is TRBV6-1 and J usage is TRBJ1-5; D gene ambiguous. V lost 3 bases and J lost 7, with 13 bases in between. This CDR3 contains 14 residues. Germline V gene sequence: CDR1 MNHNS, CDR2 SASEGT.

The chain couples TRBV4-1 to TRBJ2-5; TRBD1 aligns across 9 bases. The J call may be faulty, since TRBJ2-7 better matches the DNA end. The CDR3 runs 15 residues. Germline CDR1 reads MGHRA; CDR2 reads YSYEKL. The CDR3 sequence: CASSSTRTGDYEQYF. The DNA for the CDR3 is TGCGCCAGCAGCTCTACTCGGACAGGGGACTACGAGCAGTACTTC.

The J gene is TRBJ2-5, the V gene TRBV7-2, with 10 bases fitting TRBD2. This CDR3 spans 17 amino acids. Germline V gives CDR1 SGHTA, CDR2 FQGNSA. After removal of 4 bases from V and 2 bases from J, the junction contained 10 bases not matched to a gene. The CDR3 here is CASSSKRGGALQETQYF. CDR3 coding DNA: TGTGCCAGCAGCTCAAAGCGGGGGGGGGCTTTACAAGAGACCCAGTACTTC.

V and J are TRBV9 and TRBJ1-2; maybe TRBD1 (5 bases). V was clipped by 3 bases and J by 4 bases, with 16 bases between them. The CDR3 sequence is 15 residues long. The germline V gene has CDR1 SGDLS and CDR2 YYNGEE. CDR3 sequence (DNA): TGTGCCAGCAGCGCGGGACTCCAGAGGAGCTATGGCTACACCTTC. Protein product: CASSAGLQRSYGYTF. The entire variable domain, with the rest obtained from reference TRBV9 and TRBJ1-2, is as follows: DSGVTQTPKHLITATGQRVTLRCSPRSGDLSVYWYQQSLDQGLQFLIQYYNGEERAKGNILERFSAQQFPDLHSELNLSSLELGDSALYFCASSAGLQRSYGYTFGSGTRLTVV.

This sequence joins TRBV6-6 and TRBJ1-1; 9 bases match TRBD1. CDR1 and CDR2 from the germline V gene are MNHNY and SVGAGI (reference sequence). This CDR3 region has 12 residues. This CDR3 reads CAAGTGSTEAFF. In nucleotides, the CDR3 is TGTGCAGCCGGGACAGGGAGCACTGAAGCTTTCTTT.

This chain joins TRBV6-1 and TRBJ1-3; no definite D call. The CDR3 has 13 residues. Trimming removed 6 bases at V and 3 bases at J, with 9 bases between. Germline V CDR1 and CDR2: MNHNS, SASEGT. The DNA of the CDR3 is TGTGCCAGCAGGGAGGCAAATGGAAACACCATATATTTT. This codes for CASREANGNTIYF.

The chain uses TRBV27 and TRBJ1-2; a possible D gene is TRBD1 (6 bases). Trimming removed 3 bases from V and 11 bases from J, with 19 bases in between. The germline V gene encodes CDR1 MNHEY and CDR2 SMNVEV (reference sequence). The CDR3 consists of 14 residues. Here the CDR3 reads CASSFGTGKSGYTF. CDR3 DNA sequence: TGTGCCAGCAGTTTTGGCACAGGGAAGAGTGGTTACACCTTC.

The rearrangement links TRBV30 to TRBJ2-7, with D possibly TRBD2 on 6 matching bases. This CDR3 comprises 13 residues. Germline lookup yields CDR1 GTSNPN and CDR2 SVGIG (reference sequence). The V gene lost 3 bases and the J gene lost 4 bases, with 13 bases spanning the gap. CDR3 DNA sequence: TGTGCCTGGAGCGCCGACGGAGGGTACGAGCAGTACTTC. Its protein product is CAWSADGGYEQYF.

V usage is TRBV28 and J usage is TRBJ1-2; weak D call: TRBD1 (6 bases). Germline values: CDR1 MDHEN, CDR2 SYDVKM. The V and J ends lost 6 bases and 6 bases respectively, with 11 bases between them. The CDR3 runs 12 residues. This chain's CDR3 is CASSNRVHGYTF. The CDR3 DNA is TGTGCCAGCAGCAACAGGGTCCATGGCTACACCTTC.

The chain has TRBV4-1 and TRBJ2-3, with TRBD2 identical over 11 bases. With V trimmed by 1 base and J by 5 bases, 8 bases remained unmatched. This CDR3 spans 17 amino acids. Germline loops: CDR1 MGHRA, CDR2 YSYEKL. The CDR3: CASSQAIAGGLVDTQYF. The CDR3 region has the DNA TGCGCCAGCAGCCAAGCTATAGCGGGGGGGCTTGTAGATACGCAGTATTTT.

This chain's CDR3 is CAWRAGLAGRTDTQYF. The CDR3 nucleotides are TGTGCCTGGAGGGCCGGACTAGCGGGACGCACAGATACGCAGTATTTT. V gene TRBV30 combines with J gene TRBJ2-3, with 12 nucleotides matching TRBD2. Looked up from germline, CDR1 is GTSNPN and CDR2 is SVGIG (reference sequence). The V gene end was trimmed by 3 bases and the J gene end by 1 base; junction bases not matched to a gene: 5. The CDR3 runs 16 residues. Based on the CDR3 plus reference TRBV30 and TRBJ2-3, the full variable domain is SQTIHQWPATLVQPVGSPLSLECTVEGTSNPNLYWYRQAAGRGLQLLFYSVGIGQISSEVPQNLSASRPQDRQFILSSKKLLLSDSGFYLCAWRAGLAGRTDTQYFGPGTRLTVL.

This clone was seen a single time. This chain links TRBV6-7 with TRBJ2-5; 9 bases match TRBD2. TRBV6-7 belongs to the ORF category, with a function that is uncertain. This CDR3 comprises 19 residues. V lost 4 bases, J lost 2 bases, and 17 bases stayed unmatched. The CDR3: CASSSPASGRSSAQETQYF. The CDR3 nucleotides read TGTGCCAGCAGTTCGCCCGCGAGCGGGAGGTCCTCGGCTCAAGAGACCCAGTACTTC.

About this clone itself: One junction end does not reproduce the germline sequence, and a read error may be involved. This sequence joins TRBV29-1 and TRBJ2-1; D remains ambiguous. The CDR3 sequence is 14 residues long. Germline-derived CDR1 and CDR2 are SQVTM and ANQGSEA. The CDR3 sequence is CSVCPFDIYDEQFF. The CDR3 nucleotides are TGCAGCGTTTGCCCATTTGACATCTACGATGAGCAGTTCTTC.

This CDR3 reads CASSVGAGGANVLTF. The CDR3 DNA is TGTGCCAGCAGCGTGGGGGCGGGTGGGGCCAACGTCCTGACTTTC. The chain links TRBV7-9 to TRBJ2-6; tentatively, D is TRBD1 (6 bases). The CDR3 contains 15 residues. From germline, CDR1 is SEHNR and CDR2 FQNEAQ (reference sequence). The V gene lost 5 bases and the J gene lost 3 bases, with 11 bases spanning the gap. The variable domain in full, with the rest retrieved from reference TRBV7-9 and TRBJ2-6, is DTGVSQNPRHKITKRGQNVTFRCDPISEHNRLYWYRQTLGQGPEFLTYFQNEAQLEKSRLLSDRFSAERPKGSFSTLEIQRTEQGDSAMYLCASSVGAGGANVLTFGAGSRLTVL.

The V and J genes are TRBV9 and TRBJ1-4; no firm D call. Germline-derived CDR1 and CDR2 are SGDLS and YYNGEE. With 0 bases removed from V and 3 bases from J, the gap between germline ends came to 15 bases. The CDR3 is made up of 17 amino acids. CDR3 bases: TGTGCCAGCAGCGTAGGTATTCGAAGGCGGCCTAATGAAAAACTGTTTTTT. Residues: CASSVGIRRRPNEKLFF.

The chain uses TRBV25-1 and TRBJ2-7; TRBD2 might be the D (6 bases). The CDR3 runs 14 residues. The germline gives CDR1 MGHDK, CDR2 SYGVNS. V gave up 3 bases and J gave up 4 bases, with 13 bases separating them. CDR3: CASSEVGGSYEQYF. DNA of the CDR3: TGTGCCAGCAGTGAGGTTGGAGGGTCGTACGAGCAGTACTTC.

In its sample, this clone was seen once. The chain couples TRBV28 to TRBJ1-5; TRBD1 matches 9 bases. The V gene's germline CDR1 is MDHEN and CDR2 SYDVKM. The CDR3 runs 15 residues. The V segment lost 3 bases and the J segment 2 bases; nucleotides outside the gene matches: 2. The CDR3 here is CASSFRTGGNQPQHF. DNA of the CDR3: TGTGCCAGCAGTTTTAGGACAGGGGGCAATCAGCCCCAGCATTTT.

V is TRBV7-9 and J is TRBJ2-1, with 7 bases that match TRBD2. After removal of 7 bases from V and 5 bases from J, the junction contained 17 bases not matched to a gene. Germline V gives CDR1 SEHNR, CDR2 FQNEAQ (reference sequence). The CDR3 runs 17 residues. As DNA, the CDR3 is TGTGCCAGCACCCCAAAGCGCGGGAGACAGTGGGACAATGAGCAGTTCTTC. Amino acid sequence: CASTPKRGRQWDNEQFF.

A single count supports this clone. The V gene is TRBV7-3, the J gene TRBJ1-1; tentative D call: TRBD1 (5 bases). Trimming removed 2 bases from V and 1 base from J, with 8 bases in between. Germline assignment: CDR1 SGHTA and CDR2 FQGTGA. The CDR3 extends over 14 amino acids. CDR3 coding DNA: TGTGCCAGCAGCTTATTAGGGGAGAACACTGAAGCTTTCTTT. It is translated as CASSLLGENTEAFF.

V gene TRBV5-1 combines with J gene TRBJ2-5; D may be TRBD1 (6 bases). This CDR3 comprises 14 residues. Trimming removed 2 bases from V and 3 bases from J, with 11 bases in between. Germline values: CDR1 SGHRS, CDR2 YFSETQ. Here the CDR3 reads CASSLGAGEETQYF. In nucleotides, the CDR3 is TGCGCCAGCAGCTTAGGGGCAGGGGAAGAGACCCAGTACTTC.

The CDR3 loop reads CASSLGQGVGYTF. CDR3 nucleotides: TGCGCCAGCAGCTTGGGGCAGGGGGTTGGCTACACCTTC. V gene TRBV5-1 combines with J gene TRBJ1-2; TRBD1 matches 7 bases. CDR3 length: 13 residues. V was pared by 0 bases and J by 7 bases, with 3 bases of the junction left unmatched. CDR1 and CDR2 from the germline V gene are SGHRS and YFSETQ.

The chain links TRBV19 to TRBJ2-7; TRBD1 matches 9 bases. The CDR3 sequence is 14 residues long. The germline CDR1 and CDR2 sequences are LNHDA and SQIVND (reference sequence). V shed 5 bases and J 2 bases; nucleotides not matched to a gene: 4. This chain's CDR3 is CASSGQGKTYEQYF. In DNA form, the CDR3 reads TGTGCCAGTAGTGGACAGGGGAAGACCTACGAGCAGTACTTC.

V usage is TRBV19 and J usage is TRBJ1-3; TRBD1 matches 8 bases. The germline CDR1 and CDR2 sequences are LNHDA and SQIVND (reference sequence). The CDR3 sequence is 15 residues long. J lost 0 bases, V lost 5 bases, and 3 bases had no gene match. As DNA, the CDR3 is TGTGCCAGTAGTCCACAGGGGGACTCTGGAAACACCATATATTTT. Encoded protein: CASSPQGDSGNTIYF.

The chain employs TRBV30 and TRBJ2-1, with 8 positions matching TRBD2. The junction had 11 bases not matched to a gene; V was cut back by 0 bases and J by 13 bases. This CDR3 has 14 amino acids. Germline assignment: CDR1 GTSNPN and CDR2 SVGIG (reference sequence). This CDR3 reads CAWSVRREAGSQFF. The CDR3 DNA follows: TGTGCCTGGAGTGTACGGCGGGAGGCGGGAAGCCAGTTCTTC.